The following is a TCR beta chain sequence with its context. Its specificity is unknown. PCR employed 60 Vbeta and 13 Jbeta primers. Methods used by the authors: Approximately 12 million of the approximately 80 million unique TCR beta chains counted in a later analysis were shared. Clones were sequenced by immunoSEQ multiplex PCR, and TCRdb holds only the in-frame ones, with some missing. V and J calls plus clone size are reproduced from that table; the DNA served to infer D and trimming. The sample data list about 160,000 clones. The sample comes from a study of cytomegalovirus exposure and HLA in healthy donors. General study findings and limits: Per a later analysis, HLA-associated TCR beta chains showed more clonal expansion than other, equally common TCR beta chains. With high specificity and sensitivity, the classifier reportedly diagnosed cytomegalovirus status. It was likely that a cluster of highly shared sequence variants was a sequencing artifact.

The CDR3 totals 13 residues. The germline V gene has CDR1 SGHRS and CDR2 YFSETQ. V was pared by 7 bases and J by 0 bases, with 10 bases between. This sequence was found in a woman aged 55-69 years in good health and CMV-seronegative. Sequencing used PBMCs. The chain joins TRBV5-1 to TRBJ1-1; D not certain. CDR3 region: CASGEGVNTEAFF. Here the CDR3 DNA reads TGCGCCAGCGGAGAGGGAGTGAACACTGAAGCTTTCTTT.